This T cell receptor (beta chain) derives from a study of Graves' ophthalmopathy and Graves' hyperthyroidism. This clonotype appeared many times. The authors amplified TCR beta CDR3 regions, and they did so from RNA transcripts for repertoire sequencing. Second-round multiplex PCR came after first-round RT-PCR with HTBI primers. TCRdb recomputed calls from the multiplex PCR reads with MiXCR, one row per CDR3 protein. Of about 160,000 distinct CDR3 sequences in the sample, roughly two fifths were seen once. Excluded: other autoimmune disease, uncontrolled infection, pregnancy or lactation. The sample comprised peripheral blood. The TCR originated in a woman aged 40 to 55 with Graves' ophthalmopathy.

CDR3 DNA: TGTGCCAGCTCACCGGGACTCAACACTGAAGCTTTCTTT. It is translated as CASSPGLNTEAFF. The chain has TRBV18 and TRBJ1-1, with a weak D call TRBD1 (5 bases). V lost 3 bases and J lost 2, with 7 bases in between. Looked up from germline, CDR1 is KGHSH and CDR2 is LQKENI. CDR3 size: 13 residues.